These 25 T cell receptor beta chains originate from one sample sequenced in a study of T cell responses to AZD1222 COVID-19 vaccine (TCRdb year 2021). Library preparation was by the immunoSEQ multiplex PCR assay. TCRdb re-hosts the immuneACCESS table, in-frame sequences only. Its copies lack some clones; in the studies checked, an unresolved V gene accounts for under half of them, and the cause for the rest is not known. For this sample the table gives about 160,000 clones, of which 90% were detected only once. Of the sample, about 3.2% falls within the top ten clones. The label giving this sample's time point can be read as: about 28 days (+/-7) after the second vaccine dose. Sequences were derived from peripheral blood, sampled 28 days after the second AZD1222 dose. These receptors were obtained from an adult who received the AZD1222 COVID-19 vaccine.

V gene TRBV30 combines with J gene TRBJ1-1; the D gene is possibly TRBD1 (6 bases). V shed 3 bases and J shed 5 bases, with 19 bases lying between them. CDR1 and CDR2 (germline): GTSNPN, SVGIG (reference sequence). The CDR3 is 15 residues long. The CDR3 nucleotides read TGTGCCTGGAGGTCCCTCATCAACAGGGTAACTGAAGCTTTCTTT. This gives the protein CAWRSLINRVTEAFF.

This clone has only one observation. The V and J genes are TRBV3-1 (or the pseudogene TRBV3-2) and TRBJ2-1, with no clear D. V lost 4 bases to trimming and J lost 4 bases, with 5 bases between them. Looked up from germline, CDR1 is LGHDT and CDR2 is YNNKEL (reference sequence). CDR3 size: 12 residues. The chain's CDR3 is CASSLAYNEQFF. The CDR3 DNA follows: TGTGCCAGCAGCCTAGCATACAATGAGCAGTTCTTC.

The chain recombines TRBV3-1 (or the pseudogene TRBV3-2) with TRBJ2-3, with D uncertain. The CDR3 sequence is 15 residues long. CDR1 and CDR2 (germline): LGHDT, YNNKEL (reference sequence). Trimming stripped 0 bases from V and 3 bases from J, with 10 bases between. CDR3 nucleotides: TGTGCCAGCAGCCAAGATAGGGCTCCAACAGATACGCAGTATTTT. Amino acid sequence: CASSQDRAPTDTQYF.

This clone was counted between two and nine times. The J gene is TRBJ1-3, the V gene TRBV5-1, with D uncertain. Trimming cost V 0 bases and J 0 bases, with 10 bases left between them. Per the germline V gene, CDR1 is SGHRS and CDR2 is YFSETQ. This CDR3 region has 16 residues. The CDR3 nucleotides are TGCGCCAGCAGCTTGGCGGTGGAGGGCTCTGGAAACACCATATATTTT. As protein: CASSLAVEGSGNTIYF.

The CDR3 nucleotides read TGTGCCAGCAGCTTAGTCACCCGGGACAGGGATGGCTACACCTTC. This encodes CASSLVTRDRDGYTF. V gene TRBV7-9 combines with J gene TRBJ1-2; 9 bases fit TRBD1. The CDR3 loop spans 15 amino acids. With V trimmed by 1 base and J by 6 bases, 6 bases remained unmatched. Germline V CDR1 and CDR2: SEHNR, FQNEAQ (reference sequence). Combining the CDR3 with reference TRBV7-9 and TRBJ1-2 gives the whole variable domain DTGVSQNPRHKITKRGQNVTFRCDPISEHNRLYWYRQTLGQGPEFLTYFQNEAQLEKSRLLSDRFSAERPKGSFSTLEIQRTEQGDSAMYLCASSLVTRDRDGYTFGSGTRLTVV.

The chain carries TRBV27 and TRBJ1-4; possibly TRBD1 for D (6 bases). Germline loops: CDR1 MNHEY, CDR2 SMNVEV (reference sequence). V lost 4 bases to trimming and J lost 3 bases, with 15 bases between them. The CDR3 length is 16 residues. The CDR3 sequence is CASSSLRGRANEKLFF. CDR3 DNA sequence: TGTGCCAGCAGTTCCCTCAGGGGTCGGGCTAATGAAAAACTGTTTTTT.

The rearrangement joins TRBV6-5 to TRBJ2-7; D possibly corresponds to TRBD1 (6 bases). The CDR3 sequence is 15 residues long. Germline CDR1 reads MNHEY; CDR2 reads SVGAGI. V lost 2 bases, J lost 2 bases, and 13 bases lay in between. The CDR3 DNA is TGTGCCAGCAGTTACGTACAGGGCAGTACCTACGAGCAGTACTTC. It is translated as CASSYVQGSTYEQYF.

In this sample, this clone turned up once. The rearrangement joins TRBV30 to TRBJ2-1, with 8 bases lining up with TRBD2. The CDR3 runs 14 residues. J lost 6 bases, V lost 5 bases, and 9 bases had no gene match. Germline CDR1 GTSNPN, CDR2 SVGIG (reference sequence). The CDR3 region has the DNA TGTGCCTGGTACATCCCCGGGACTAGCAATGAGCAGTTCTTC. Protein: CAWYIPGTSNEQFF.

This chain connects TRBV30 to TRBJ1-2; perhaps TRBD1 as D (5 bases). The germline CDR1 and CDR2 sequences are GTSNPN and SVGIG (reference sequence). V lost 3 bases and J 8 bases, leaving 13 bases between the germline ends. The CDR3 loop spans 12 amino acids. The CDR3 loop reads CAWSPPPGGYTF. CDR3 sequence (DNA): TGTGCCTGGAGCCCTCCGCCAGGGGGCTACACCTTC. Based on the CDR3 plus reference TRBV30 and TRBJ1-2, the full variable domain is SQTIHQWPATLVQPVGSPLSLECTVEGTSNPNLYWYRQAAGRGLQLLFYSVGIGQISSEVPQNLSASRPQDRQFILSSKKLLLSDSGFYLCAWSPPPGGYTFGSGTRLTVV.

This chain links TRBV13 with TRBJ2-5; 7 nucleotides agree with TRBD2. Germline CDR1 and CDR2: PRHDT and FYEKMQ (reference sequence). CDR3 length: 17 amino acids. V gave up 5 bases and J gave up 2 bases; unmatched junction bases: 14. CDR3 loop: CASSAGTMEMGQETQYF. CDR3 DNA sequence: TGTGCCAGCAGCGCCGGGACTATGGAGATGGGGCAAGAGACCCAGTACTTC.

The rearrangement links TRBV20-1 to TRBJ2-5; TRBD1 matches at 9 bases. This CDR3 region has 15 residues. The V gene's germline CDR1 is DFQATT and CDR2 SNEGSKA (reference sequence). Trimming took 3 bases from V and 5 from J; bases not matched to a gene: 10. The chain's CDR3 is CSASPGTGNGETQYF. DNA of the CDR3: TGCAGTGCTAGTCCCGGGACAGGGAACGGGGAGACCCAGTACTTC.

The gene calls are TRBV2 and TRBJ1-1, with D unresolved. The germline V gene has CDR1 SNHLY and CDR2 FYNNEI. CDR3 size: 12 residues. With 3 bases removed from V and 3 bases from J, the gap between germline ends came to 5 bases. The DNA of the CDR3 is TGTGCCAGCAGTGACCAAGACACTGAAGCTTTCTTT. Its translation: CASSDQDTEAFF. Based on the CDR3 plus reference TRBV2 and TRBJ1-1, the full variable domain is EPEVTQTPSHQVTQMGQEVILRCVPISNHLYFYWYRQILGQKVEFLVSFYNNEISEKSEIFDDQFSVERPDGSNFTLKIRSTKLEDSAMYFCASSDQDTEAFFGQGTRLTVV.

The V and J genes are TRBV5-1 and TRBJ1-1, with unresolved D. There are 13 residues in the CDR3. Germline CDR1 SGHRS, CDR2 YFSETQ. V gave up 3 bases and J gave up 7 bases, with 13 bases separating them. The DNA of the CDR3 is TGCGCCAGCAGCTCCCTAGGGTCCGATGAAGCTTTCTTT. Translating gives CASSSLGSDEAFF.

This sequence joins TRBV6-6 and TRBJ2-1; D remains ambiguous. From germline, CDR1 is MNHNY and CDR2 SVGAGI (reference sequence). The CDR3 consists of 13 residues. The V end lost 3 bases, the J end lost 2 bases, and 5 bases lay between the germline ends. CDR3 nucleotide sequence: TGTGCCAGCAGTTATCAACCCTACAATGAGCAGTTCTTC. Translating gives CASSYQPYNEQFF.

The CDR3 sequence is CASRPTTGKYFEQYF. The CDR3 DNA reads as TGTGCCAGCAGACCCACGACAGGCAAGTATTTCGAGCAGTACTTC. This chain uses TRBV7-9 with TRBJ2-7; D might be TRBD1 (6 bases). The germline V and J ends were trimmed by 6 bases and 6 bases, with 21 bases remaining between them. The CDR3 has 15 amino acids. CDR1 SEHNR and CDR2 FQNEAQ come from the germline V gene (reference sequence).

This sequence joins TRBV6-1 and TRBJ2-7; D is unresolved. Trimming removed 1 base from V and 0 bases from J, with 7 bases in between. The CDR3 length is 14 residues. Germline V gives CDR1 MNHNS, CDR2 SASEGT. The CDR3 region is CASSEDRISYEQYF. CDR3 nucleotide sequence: TGTGCCAGCAGTGAAGACCGCATCTCCTACGAGCAGTACTTC.

The rearrangement uses TRBV5-1 and TRBJ2-3; 15 bases agree with TRBD2. CDR3 length equals 23 residues. V gave up 5 bases and J gave up 5 bases; unmatched junction bases: 27. Germline loops: CDR1 SGHRS, CDR2 YFSETQ. For the CDR3, the DNA is TGCGCCAGCAGACCCGGGACTAGCGGGAGGTTTGCAAATCTCGCGCCCGCCAAAGATACGCAGTATTTT. Protein product: CASRPGTSGRFANLAPAKDTQYF.

The chain combines TRBV7-9 with TRBJ1-3; D gene uncertain. CDR1 is SEHNR and CDR2 is FQNEAQ in the germline V gene (reference sequence). V was clipped by 1 base and J by 1 base, with 5 bases between them. The CDR3 runs 14 residues. CDR3 DNA: TGTGCCAGCAGCTTAGGAGGTTCTGGAAACACCATATATTTT. As protein: CASSLGGSGNTIYF. The full variable domain, with the rest looked up from reference TRBV7-9 and TRBJ1-3, is DTGVSQNPRHKITKRGQNVTFRCDPISEHNRLYWYRQTLGQGPEFLTYFQNEAQLEKSRLLSDRFSAERPKGSFSTLEIQRTEQGDSAMYLCASSLGGSGNTIYFGEGSWLTVV.

The rearrangement uses TRBV5-6 and TRBJ1-2, with a possible D match to TRBD1 (6 bases). In germline, CDR1 is SGHDT, CDR2 YYEEEE. The CDR3 spans 14 residues. With 6 bases removed from V and 5 bases from J, the gap between germline ends came to 17 bases. The CDR3 reads CASIERGGRYGYTF. CDR3 nucleotides: TGTGCCAGCATCGAAAGGGGGGGCAGGTATGGCTACACCTTC.

This clone showed up just once. This sequence joins TRBV11-2 and TRBJ2-5; the D is unclear. CDR1 is SGHAT, CDR2 FQNNGV, per germline. V was clipped by 4 bases and J by 5 bases, with 8 bases between them. The CDR3 spans 12 residues. This CDR3 is CASSSDQETQYF. The CDR3 DNA reads as TGTGCCAGCAGCTCTGATCAGGAGACCCAGTACTTC.

The chain joins TRBV19 to TRBJ1-1; TRBD1 matches at 8 bases. Germline assignment: CDR1 LNHDA and CDR2 SQIVND (reference sequence). With 1 base clipped from V and 4 bases from J, the junction kept 5 bases outside the gene matches. The CDR3 totals 15 residues. This CDR3 reads CASSIADRVGTEAFF. The CDR3 coding sequence is TGTGCCAGTAGTATAGCGGACAGGGTTGGCACTGAAGCTTTCTTT.

V usage is TRBV19 and J usage is TRBJ2-5; D call uncertain. The tail of the sequence fits TRBJ2-7 better, so the J call may be wrong. Germline-derived CDR1 and CDR2 are LNHDA and SQIVND (reference sequence). CDR3 length: 13 residues. Here the CDR3 DNA reads TGTGCCAGTAGCGGTGTCGCCGTCGGCGAGCAGTACTTC. Its translation: CASSGVAVGEQYF.

J is TRBJ1-5 and V is TRBV12-5; D is ambiguous. Germline V gives CDR1 LGHNT, CDR2 FRNRAP. The CDR3 consists of 14 residues. V shed 5 bases and J shed 0 bases, with 8 bases lying between them. CDR3 DNA: TGTGCTAGTGGTACAACACTTAGCAATCAGCCCCAGCATTTT. Its translation is CASGTTLSNQPQHF.

The J gene is TRBJ1-1, the V gene TRBV7-9; D uncertain. Germline assignment: CDR1 SEHNR and CDR2 FQNEAQ (reference sequence). The CDR3 totals 14 residues. The V and J ends lost 1 base and 5 bases respectively, with 11 bases between them. The CDR3, as DNA: TGTGCCAGCAGCTTAGTATTATCGGGGACTGAAGCTTTCTTT. Protein sequence: CASSLVLSGTEAFF.

This rearrangement joins TRBV9 to TRBJ2-6; TRBD1 matches 7 bases. V was clipped by 9 bases and J by 0 bases; unmatched bases: 12. The length of the CDR3 is 17 residues. Germline values: CDR1 SGDLS, CDR2 YYNGEE. CDR3 nucleotide sequence: TGTGCCACCTCGTGGGGACAGACTATCTCTGGGGCCAACGTCCTGACTTTC. As protein: CATSWGQTISGANVLTF.